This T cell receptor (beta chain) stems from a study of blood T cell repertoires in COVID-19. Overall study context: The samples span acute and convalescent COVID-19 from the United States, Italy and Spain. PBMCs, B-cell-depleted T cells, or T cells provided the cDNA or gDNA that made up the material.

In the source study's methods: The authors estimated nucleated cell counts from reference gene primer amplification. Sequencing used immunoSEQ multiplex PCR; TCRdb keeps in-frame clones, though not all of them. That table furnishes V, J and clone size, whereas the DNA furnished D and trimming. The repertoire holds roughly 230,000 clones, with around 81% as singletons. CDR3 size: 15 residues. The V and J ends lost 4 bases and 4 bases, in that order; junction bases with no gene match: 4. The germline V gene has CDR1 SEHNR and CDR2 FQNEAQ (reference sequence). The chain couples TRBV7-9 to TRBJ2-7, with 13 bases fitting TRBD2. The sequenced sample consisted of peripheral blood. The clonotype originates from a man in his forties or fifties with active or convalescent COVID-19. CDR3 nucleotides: TGTGCCAGCAGCTCTACTAGCGGGGGGGAGTACGAGCAGTACTTC. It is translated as CASSSTSGGEYEQYF.